Listed here are 4 T cell receptor beta chains from one sample, sequenced in a study of blood T cell repertoires in COVID-19. Profiled with immunoSEQ multiplex PCR; TCRdb holds only in-frame clones, not every one. The sample holds 25,000 to 35,000 clones, around 94% seen once. The source material was peripheral blood. Every receptor here comes from a woman aged 70-85 years with COVID-19, enrolled during active disease.

The chain couples TRBV5-8 to TRBJ2-5; no definite D call. The V and J ends lost 2 bases and 4 bases respectively, with 15 bases between them. CDR3 length: 15 residues. The germline gives CDR1 SGHTS, CDR2 YDEGEE. DNA for the CDR3: TGTGCCAGCAGCTTCTCACCCTCGGTCCCAGAGACCCAGTACTTC. Translation: CASSFSPSVPETQYF.

The rearrangement uses TRBV7-2 and TRBJ2-1, with 12 bases lining up with TRBD2. J was trimmed by 6 bases and V by 6 bases; bases with no gene match: 6. Germline lookup yields CDR1 SGHTA and CDR2 FQGNSA. This CDR3 comprises 15 residues. The CDR3: CASRTTSGSFNEQFF. The DNA for the CDR3 is TGTGCCAGCAGGACGACTAGCGGGAGCTTCAATGAGCAGTTCTTC.

V is TRBV7-3 and J is TRBJ2-1; 7 bases align to TRBD2. Germline assignment: CDR1 SGHTA and CDR2 FQGTGA. The CDR3 runs to 15 residues. The V gene end was trimmed by 3 bases and the J gene end by 7 bases; junction bases not matched to a gene: 9. The CDR3 bases are TGTGCCAGCAGCTTGGATGGCGGGAGTACTAATGAGCAGTTCTTC. Translating gives CASSLDGGSTNEQFF.

The rearrangement joins TRBV5-1 to TRBJ1-4; the match to TRBD1 covers 8 bases. CDR1 and CDR2 from the germline V gene are SGHRS and YFSETQ. The junction had 8 bases not matched to a gene; V was cut back by 0 bases and J by 7 bases. The CDR3 length is 16 residues. CDR3 residues: CASSLDSTGTGEKLFF. CDR3 nucleotide sequence: TGCGCCAGCAGCTTGGATAGTACCGGGACAGGTGAAAAACTGTTTTTT.